Below, 28 T cell receptor beta chains from the same sample are listed, as sequenced in a study of PD-L1 blockade in urothelial cancer. Specified time point: pretreatment peripheral blood. The method was immunoSEQ multiplex PCR; TCRdb's version includes in-frame clones alone and lacks a portion of them. The sample consists of 95,000 or so clones, about nine tenths of them appearing once. This sample comprised PBMCs, obtained around atezolizumab (anti-PD-L1) treatment. These receptors were obtained from a man between 60 and 75 years old with urothelial cancer.

This sequence joins TRBV19 and TRBJ2-5, with 12 bases aligning to TRBD2. CDR3 length equals 17 residues. Trimming cost V 5 bases and J 4 bases; bases outside gene matches: 11. CDR1 is LNHDA, CDR2 SQIVND, per germline (reference sequence). The DNA of the CDR3 is TGTGCCAGTAGTCCAATGAGTGGACTAGCGGGATTAGAGACCCAGTACTTC. Protein product: CASSPMSGLAGLETQYF.

This rearrangement joins TRBV6-6 to TRBJ2-3, with a possible D match to TRBD1 (6 bases). Trimming pared 5 bases from V and 3 bases from J, leaving 18 bases between. Germline-derived CDR1 and CDR2 are MNHNY and SVGAGI (reference sequence). This CDR3 spans 16 amino acids. Here the CDR3 DNA reads TGTGCCAGCAGTCAGCCTTCGACAGGATGGACAGATACGCAGTATTTT. Its protein is CASSQPSTGWTDTQYF.

This sequence joins TRBV13 and TRBJ2-1, with D perhaps TRBD2 (6 bases). Trimming took off 6 bases at V and 4 bases at J, with 13 bases between the two ends. The CDR3 length is 14 residues. In germline, CDR1 is PRHDT, CDR2 FYEKMQ (reference sequence). The CDR3 DNA follows: TGTGCCAGCAGTCGTAGCGGAGTTTACAATGAGCAGTTCTTC. Its translation: CASSRSGVYNEQFF.

The rearrangement joins TRBV5-5 to TRBJ1-6; 9 bases are shared with TRBD1. CDR3 length: 14 residues. Trimming cost V 7 bases and J 10 bases; bases outside gene matches: 9. Germline CDR1 SGHKS, CDR2 YYEKEE (reference sequence). As DNA, the CDR3 is TGTGCCAGCCTCCGGGACAGGGTAGGCTCACCCCTCCACTTT. This encodes CASLRDRVGSPLHF. The full variable domain, in which reference TRBV5-5 and TRBJ1-6 provide the parts outside the CDR3, is DAGVTQSPTHLIKTRGQQVTLRCSPISGHKSVSWYQQVLGQGPQFIFQYYEKEERGRGNFPDRFSARQFPNYSSELNVNALLLGDSALYLCASLRDRVGSPLHFGNGTRLTVT.

The chain uses TRBV28 and TRBJ1-1; D perhaps matches TRBD1 (6 bases). V lost 3 bases, J lost 1 base, and 15 bases lay in between. Looked up from germline, CDR1 is MDHEN and CDR2 is SYDVKM. This CDR3 has 16 residues. The DNA for the CDR3 is TGTGCCAGCAGTTTTCGTCGTGGCAGGGGGAACACTGAAGCTTTCTTT. Translated: CASSFRRGRGNTEAFF.

The genes are TRBV5-4 and TRBJ1-4, with D tentatively TRBD1 (5 bases). The CDR3 is made up of 14 amino acids. V lost 1 base to trimming and J lost 7 bases, with 11 bases between them. The germline CDR1 and CDR2 sequences are SGHNT and YYREEE (reference sequence). In nucleotides, the CDR3 is TGTGCCAGCAGCTTGCCAGGGTCTGGTGAAAAACTGTTTTTT. It translates to CASSLPGSGEKLFF.

This rearrangement joins TRBV18 to TRBJ1-5; 7 nucleotides agree with TRBD1. The CDR3 is made up of 14 amino acids. The germline gives CDR1 KGHSH, CDR2 LQKENI. Trimming cost V 3 bases and J 4 bases; bases outside gene matches: 3. The CDR3 DNA is TGTGCCAGCTCACCTGGGACAGAGAATCAGCCCCAGCATTTT. This encodes CASSPGTENQPQHF.

The chain has TRBV29-1 and TRBJ1-4; tentatively, D is TRBD1 (6 bases). V shed 6 bases and J shed 8 bases, with 16 bases lying between them. The CDR3 consists of 13 residues. Germline assignment: CDR1 SQVTM and CDR2 ANQGSEA. CDR3 amino acids: CSVMGGAGEKLFF. The CDR3 DNA reads TGCAGCGTCATGGGGGGGGCAGGGGAAAAACTGTTTTTT.

The DNA for the CDR3 is TGTGCCTGGAGTGTTGGGACAGGGGACGAAAAACTGTTTTTT. This translates into CAWSVGTGDEKLFF. The gene calls are TRBV30 and TRBJ1-4, with 10 bases that match TRBD1. The V gene's germline CDR1 is GTSNPN and CDR2 SVGIG (reference sequence). The V gene end was trimmed by 0 bases and the J gene end by 8 bases; junction bases not matched to a gene: 3. This CDR3 is 14 amino acids long. The full variable domain, completed using reference TRBV30 and TRBJ1-4, is SQTIHQWPATLVQPVGSPLSLECTVEGTSNPNLYWYRQAAGRGLQLLFYSVGIGQISSEVPQNLSASRPQDRQFILSSKKLLLSDSGFYLCAWSVGTGDEKLFFGSGTQLSVL.

The J gene is TRBJ2-5, the V gene TRBV28; D is possibly TRBD1 (6 bases). CDR1 and CDR2 from the germline V gene are MDHEN and SYDVKM. Deletions cut 1 base from V and 5 bases from J, with 8 bases between. The CDR3 is 13 residues long. In DNA, the CDR3 is TGTGCCAGCAGTTTATCAGGGGTCGAGACCCAGTACTTC. Its translation is CASSLSGVETQYF.

The V and J genes are TRBV9 and TRBJ2-3; 8 bases line up with TRBD2. Germline values: CDR1 SGDLS, CDR2 YYNGEE. CDR3 size: 17 residues. V shed 0 bases, J shed 4 bases, and the junction held 10 bases outside the gene matches. CDR3 DNA: TGTGCCAGCAGCGTAGGGCACTCTGGACTAGCCCCAGATACGCAGTATTTT. It specifies CASSVGHSGLAPDTQYF.

This clone was counted a single time. V usage is TRBV5-1 and J usage is TRBJ2-3; no firm D call. From germline, CDR1 is SGHRS and CDR2 YFSETQ. Between the trimmed V and J ends, which lost 3 bases and 3 bases, there was a span of 14 bases. This CDR3 spans 15 amino acids. The CDR3 nucleotides are TGCGCCAGCAGCTCTGCGGCTTCTGGGACAGATACGCAGTATTTT. Its protein product is CASSSAASGTDTQYF.

The chain links TRBV7-2 to TRBJ2-1; 13 bases match TRBD2. Per germline, CDR1 SGHTA and CDR2 FQGNSA. J was trimmed by 0 bases and V by 5 bases; bases with no gene match: 4. The CDR3 consists of 17 residues. CDR3 sequence (DNA): TGTGCCAGCAGCCCGGGACTAGCGGGACTCTCCTACAATGAGCAGTTCTTC. This gives the protein CASSPGLAGLSYNEQFF.

This clone was seen a few times. V and J are TRBV19 and TRBJ1-2; TRBD1 might be the D (6 bases). Trimming left V 6 bases short and J 5 bases short, with 16 bases between. Germline assignment: CDR1 LNHDA and CDR2 SQIVND (reference sequence). This CDR3 is built from 14 residues. CDR3 in DNA: TGTGCCAGTAGGCCGTCAGGGGAACGGTATGGCTACACCTTC. This encodes CASRPSGERYGYTF.

The V and J genes are TRBV29-1 and TRBJ2-2; D is perhaps TRBD2 (7 bases). Germline V gene lookup returns CDR1 SQVTM and CDR2 ANQGSEA. The ends were cut back, 7 bases at V and 0 bases at J, with 12 bases in the middle. The CDR3 length is 14 residues. CDR3 in DNA: TGCAGCGCGCGGGGGCCCTCGAACACCGGGGAGCTGTTTTTT. Translating gives CSARGPSNTGELFF.

V usage is TRBV6-1 and J usage is TRBJ1-1; D remains ambiguous. Trimming removed 0 bases from V and 7 bases from J, with 3 bases in between. The CDR3 is made up of 11 amino acids. Germline V gene data show CDR1 as MNHNS and CDR2 as SASEGT. For the CDR3, the DNA is TGTGCCAGCAGTGAAGCTCGTGAAGCTTTCTTT. Encoded protein: CASSEAREAFF.

The chain combines TRBV7-2 with TRBJ1-1; D is uncertain. The CDR3 totals 15 residues. CDR1 and CDR2 from the germline V gene are SGHTA and FQGNSA. V was trimmed by 2 bases and J by 1 base, leaving 11 bases between them. CDR3 nucleotides: TGTGCCAGCAGCTTAAGTGTCAGGCAGAACACTGAAGCTTTCTTT. Residues: CASSLSVRQNTEAFF. Variable domain in full (rest from reference TRBV7-2 and TRBJ1-1): GAGVSQSPSNKVTEKGKDVELRCDPISGHTALYWYRQSLGQGLEFLIYFQGNSAPDKSGLPSDRFSAERTGGSVSTLTIQRTQQEDSAVYLCASSLSVRQNTEAFFGQGTRLTVV.

The genes are TRBV5-4 and TRBJ2-5, with TRBD2 identical over 11 bases. The CDR3 is 16 amino acids. V shed 4 bases, J shed 6 bases, and the junction held 11 bases outside the gene matches. Per the germline V gene, CDR1 is SGHNT and CDR2 is YYREEE (reference sequence). The CDR3 spells CASSPSPGLAEQTQYF. The CDR3 DNA reads TGTGCCAGCAGCCCAAGTCCGGGACTAGCGGAACAGACCCAGTACTTC.

The chain is built from TRBV14 and TRBJ2-1; unclear D gene. V lost 4 bases, J lost 7 bases, and 20 bases lay in between. This CDR3 has 16 amino acids. The germline V gene encodes CDR1 SGHDN and CDR2 FVKESK. CDR3 in DNA: TGTGCCAGCAGCCTCTCCGAATTCGGGTGGTCGAATGAGCAGTTCTTC. This gives the protein CASSLSEFGWSNEQFF.

Of note for this clone: Germline is not matched at one junction end, which may reflect a read error. The chain has TRBV7-7 and TRBJ2-3; D perhaps matches TRBD2 (5 bases). The CDR3 consists of 13 residues. The germline CDR1 and CDR2 sequences are SSHAT and FNYEAQ (reference sequence). The CDR3 here is CASSSGVADTQYF. The CDR3 nucleotides read TGTGCTAGCAGCTCCGGGGTAGCGGATACGCAGTATTTT.

CDR3 sequence: CASSQDREVDTQYF. CDR3 nucleotide sequence: TGCGCCAGCAGCCAAGATCGGGAGGTAGATACGCAGTATTTT. This chain connects TRBV4-1 to TRBJ2-3; 7 nucleotides agree with TRBD2. The CDR3 totals 14 residues. Germline V CDR1 and CDR2: MGHRA, YSYEKL. Unmatched junction bases numbered 2, after V lost 0 bases and J lost 5 bases.

This chain uses TRBV9 with TRBJ1-1; the D gene is possibly TRBD1 (6 bases). With 2 bases removed from V and 11 bases from J, the gap between germline ends came to 16 bases. CDR3 length: 13 residues. The germline V gene encodes CDR1 SGDLS and CDR2 YYNGEE. In DNA, the CDR3 is TGTGCCAGCAGCGTGGGAGGGGGGAGTGTGGCTTTCTTT. Translating it yields CASSVGGGSVAFF.

The rearrangement uses TRBV6-5 and TRBJ2-7; D unresolved. V shed 2 bases and J shed 0 bases, with 8 bases lying between them. Germline loops: CDR1 MNHEY, CDR2 SVGAGI. CDR3 size: 14 residues. CDR3 amino acids: CASSYESVSYEQYF. In nucleotides, the CDR3 is TGTGCCAGCAGTTACGAGAGCGTCTCCTACGAGCAGTACTTC.

In its sample, this clone was seen once. The chain joins TRBV2 to TRBJ2-5, with D unresolved. The CDR3 has 10 residues. Per germline, CDR1 SNHLY and CDR2 FYNNEI. Deletions cut 11 bases from V and 5 bases from J, with 9 bases between. Here the CDR3 DNA reads TGTGCCTCCACATTCGAGACCCAGTACTTC. Its protein is CASTFETQYF.

The V and J genes are TRBV29-1 and TRBJ2-5, with TRBD1 matching 7 bases. Germline CDR1 SQVTM, CDR2 ANQGSEA. This CDR3 has 12 amino acids. With 4 bases clipped from V and 5 bases from J, the junction kept 4 bases outside the gene matches. The CDR3 DNA sequence: TGCAGCGTTGTAGTGACAGGGGAGACCCAGTACTTC. Translating it yields CSVVVTGETQYF.

This clone was seen a handful of times. The chain has TRBV7-2 and TRBJ2-7, with 10 bases aligning to TRBD2. With V trimmed by 4 bases and J by 0 bases, 6 bases remained unmatched. The CDR3 has 16 residues. CDR1 and CDR2 (germline): SGHTA, FQGNSA. The CDR3 DNA follows: TGTGCCAGCAGCTCTCAGACTAGCGGGCTCTCCTACGAGCAGTACTTC. Translated: CASSSQTSGLSYEQYF. Complete variable domain (other parts from reference TRBV7-2 and TRBJ2-7): GAGVSQSPSNKVTEKGKDVELRCDPISGHTALYWYRQSLGQGLEFLIYFQGNSAPDKSGLPSDRFSAERTGGSVSTLTIQRTQQEDSAVYLCASSSQTSGLSYEQYFGPGTRLTVT.

The rearrangement uses TRBV7-9 and TRBJ2-1, with TRBD2 matching 15 bases. With 4 bases clipped from V and 7 bases from J, the junction kept 11 bases outside the gene matches. In germline, CDR1 is SEHNR, CDR2 FQNEAQ (reference sequence). CDR3 length: 18 residues. CDR3 nucleotides: TGTGCCAGCAGCTCCCGTAGGACTAGCGGGAGGGCCATGAATGAGCAGTTCTTC. Protein: CASSSRRTSGRAMNEQFF.

The V call is TRBV28, the J call TRBJ2-7; 11 bases align to TRBD1. V shed 2 bases and J 5 bases; nucleotides not matched to a gene: 17. CDR1 MDHEN and CDR2 SYDVKM come from the germline V gene. This CDR3 has 19 amino acids. As DNA, the CDR3 is TGTGCCAGCAGTTTAATTAGGCCCTTGGTGCGGGACAGGGGGAACGAGCAGTACTTC. This translates into CASSLIRPLVRDRGNEQYF.